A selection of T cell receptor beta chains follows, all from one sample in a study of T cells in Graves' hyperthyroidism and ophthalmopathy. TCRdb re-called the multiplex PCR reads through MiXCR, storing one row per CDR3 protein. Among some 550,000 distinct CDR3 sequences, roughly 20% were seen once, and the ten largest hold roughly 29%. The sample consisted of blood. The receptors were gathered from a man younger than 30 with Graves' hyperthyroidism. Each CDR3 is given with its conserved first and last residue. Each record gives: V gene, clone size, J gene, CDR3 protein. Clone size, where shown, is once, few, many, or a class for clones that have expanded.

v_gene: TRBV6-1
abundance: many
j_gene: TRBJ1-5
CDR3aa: CASSKPGQGESQPQHF

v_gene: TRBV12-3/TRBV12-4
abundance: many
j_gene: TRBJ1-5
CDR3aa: CASKPPGPGGQPQHF

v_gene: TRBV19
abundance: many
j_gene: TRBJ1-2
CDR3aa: CASNPSDFLWGYTF

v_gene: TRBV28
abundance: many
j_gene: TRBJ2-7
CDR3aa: CASEQGNEQYF

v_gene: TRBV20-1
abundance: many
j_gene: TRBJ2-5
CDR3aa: CSASVALETQYF

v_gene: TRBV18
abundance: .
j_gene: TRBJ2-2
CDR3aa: CASSPRSTGVGGELFF

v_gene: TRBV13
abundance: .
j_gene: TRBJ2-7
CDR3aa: CASSLGPDSTGEQYF

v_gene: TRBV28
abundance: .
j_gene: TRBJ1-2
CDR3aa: CASSSPGHYGYTF

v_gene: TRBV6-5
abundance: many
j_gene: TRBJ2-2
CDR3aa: CASSYSTGELFF

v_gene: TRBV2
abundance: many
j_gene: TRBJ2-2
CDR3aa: CASRRGTNTGELFF

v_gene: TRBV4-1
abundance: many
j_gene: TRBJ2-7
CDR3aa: CASSQGMDSPFFTYEQYF

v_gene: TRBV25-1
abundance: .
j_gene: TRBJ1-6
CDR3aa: CASSEMKDRARVSPLHF

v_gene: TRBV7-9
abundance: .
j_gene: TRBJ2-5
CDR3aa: CASSSWLENQESQYF

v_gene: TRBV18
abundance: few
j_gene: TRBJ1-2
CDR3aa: CASSRAASDYGYTF

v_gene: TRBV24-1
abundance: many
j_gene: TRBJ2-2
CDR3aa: CATSAPGSGELFF

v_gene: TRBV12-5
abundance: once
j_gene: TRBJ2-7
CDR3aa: CASGHGLYYEQYF

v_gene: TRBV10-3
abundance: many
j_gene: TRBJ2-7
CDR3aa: CAIRVTGQYEQYF

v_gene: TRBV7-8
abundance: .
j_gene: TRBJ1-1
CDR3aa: CASSLEGQGNSEAFF

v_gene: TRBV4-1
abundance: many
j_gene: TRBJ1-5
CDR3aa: CASSQARGGNQPQHF

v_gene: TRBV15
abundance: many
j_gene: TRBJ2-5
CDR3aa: CATSRDSGHSETQYF

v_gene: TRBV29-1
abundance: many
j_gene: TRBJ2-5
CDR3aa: CSIGTGPQETQYF

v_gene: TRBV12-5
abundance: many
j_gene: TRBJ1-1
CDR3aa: CASAPGTDNTEAFF

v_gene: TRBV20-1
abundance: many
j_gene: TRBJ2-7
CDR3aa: CSTPTEHASSYEQYF

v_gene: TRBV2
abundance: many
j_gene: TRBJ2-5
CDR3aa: CASGQVEETQYF

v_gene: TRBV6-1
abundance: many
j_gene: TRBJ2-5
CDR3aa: CASSGGLVVLPETQYF

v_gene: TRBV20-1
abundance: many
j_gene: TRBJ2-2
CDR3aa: CSAIASQGQGGYTGELFF

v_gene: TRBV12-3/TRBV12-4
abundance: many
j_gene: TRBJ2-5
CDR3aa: CASSFVGTETQYF

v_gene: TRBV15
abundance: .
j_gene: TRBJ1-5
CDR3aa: CATSRVHRAGHQPQHF

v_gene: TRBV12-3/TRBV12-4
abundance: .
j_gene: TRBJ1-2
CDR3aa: CASRPGKGTYGYTF

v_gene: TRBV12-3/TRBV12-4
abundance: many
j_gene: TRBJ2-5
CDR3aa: CASSRQTSITETQYF

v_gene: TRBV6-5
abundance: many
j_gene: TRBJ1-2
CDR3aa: CASSYSQGENGYTF

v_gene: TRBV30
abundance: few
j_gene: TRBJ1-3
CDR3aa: CAWSRDGSSGNTIYF

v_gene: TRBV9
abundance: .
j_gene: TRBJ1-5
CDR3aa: CASSVWEGYSNQPQHF

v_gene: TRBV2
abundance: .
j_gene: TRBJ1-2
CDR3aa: CATRPETDFTYSGYTF

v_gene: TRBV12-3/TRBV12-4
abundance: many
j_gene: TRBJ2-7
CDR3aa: CASSFERSYEQYF

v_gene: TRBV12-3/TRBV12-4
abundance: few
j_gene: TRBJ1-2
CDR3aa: CASSLDLGDKTF

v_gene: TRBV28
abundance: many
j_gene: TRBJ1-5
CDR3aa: CASCSSDQPQHF

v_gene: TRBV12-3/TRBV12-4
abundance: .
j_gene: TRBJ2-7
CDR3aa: CASSRAWGEQYF

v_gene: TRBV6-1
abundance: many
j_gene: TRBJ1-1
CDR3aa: CASSVTFLDTEAFF

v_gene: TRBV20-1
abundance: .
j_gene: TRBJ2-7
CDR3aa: CSARGQAYYEQYF

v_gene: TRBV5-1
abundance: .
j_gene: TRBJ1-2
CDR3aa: CASSNGDRADGYTF

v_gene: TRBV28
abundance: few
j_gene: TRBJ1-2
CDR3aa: CASRADRVVHGYTF

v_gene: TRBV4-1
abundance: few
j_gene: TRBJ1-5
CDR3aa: CASSQAGGYSNQPQHF

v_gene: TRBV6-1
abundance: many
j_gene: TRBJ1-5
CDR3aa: CASRMGRSNQPQHF

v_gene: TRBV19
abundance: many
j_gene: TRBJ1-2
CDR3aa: CASSTEGRGYTF

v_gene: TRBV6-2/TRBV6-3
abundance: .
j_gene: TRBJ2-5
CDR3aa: CASRTGTGESETQYF

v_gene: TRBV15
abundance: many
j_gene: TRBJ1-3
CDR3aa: CATSKDRSSGNTIYF

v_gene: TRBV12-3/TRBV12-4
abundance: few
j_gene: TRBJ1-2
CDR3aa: CASSLQGSYTF

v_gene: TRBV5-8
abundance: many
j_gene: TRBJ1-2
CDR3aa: CASSLVRINYGYTF

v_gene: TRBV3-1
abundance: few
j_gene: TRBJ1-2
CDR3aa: CASSQGDREHGYTF

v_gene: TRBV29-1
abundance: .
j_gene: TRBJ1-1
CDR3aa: CSVEEGQVNTEAFF

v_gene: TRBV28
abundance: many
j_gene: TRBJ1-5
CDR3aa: CASSIDSRNQPQHF

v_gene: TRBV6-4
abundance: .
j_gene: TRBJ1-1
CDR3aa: CASSDFGTEAFF

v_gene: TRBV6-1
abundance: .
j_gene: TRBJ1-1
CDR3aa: CASSAYRVTNTEAFF